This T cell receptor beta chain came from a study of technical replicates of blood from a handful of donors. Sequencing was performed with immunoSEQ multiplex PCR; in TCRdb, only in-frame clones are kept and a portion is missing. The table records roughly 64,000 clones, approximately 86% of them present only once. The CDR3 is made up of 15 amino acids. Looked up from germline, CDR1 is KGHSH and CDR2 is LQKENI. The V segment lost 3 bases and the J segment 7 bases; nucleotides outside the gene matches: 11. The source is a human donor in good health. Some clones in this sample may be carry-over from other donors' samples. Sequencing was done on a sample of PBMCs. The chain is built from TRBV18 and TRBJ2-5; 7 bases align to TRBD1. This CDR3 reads CASSPPQGNQGTQYF. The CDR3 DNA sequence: TGTGCCAGCTCACCCCCACAGGGGAACCAGGGGACCCAGTACTTC.